This entry concerns a single T cell receptor (beta chain). Living in roughly 23 US areas, the participants were between roughly 18 and 90 years of age. Cohorts were assigned according to the clinical history that participants reported. Method: immunoSEQ multiplex PCR; TCRdb's copy keeps in-frame clones and lacks some. Counted here are 140,000 to 150,000 clones, around 83% occurring once; the ten biggest clones make up more than 4.5%. Germline-derived CDR1 and CDR2 are LNHDA and SQIVND (reference sequence). The CDR3 spans 15 residues. V trimming: 7 bases; J trimming: 1 base; junction bases outside the gene matches: 6. The data were taken from a study of blood T cell repertoires in COVID-19. On the study more broadly: Samples came from the United States, Italy and Spain, spanning acute and convalescent COVID-19.

Sequences were obtained from PBMCs or T cells enriched from blood (not recorded which). The receptor was isolated from a woman in her forties or fifties who had been exposed to COVID-19. J is TRBJ1-1 and V is TRBV19; 10 bases fit TRBD1. The DNA for the CDR3 is TGTGCCAGTATGAGACAGGGGGCGCAGAACACTGAAGCTTTCTTT. Protein sequence: CASMRQGAQNTEAFF.